The 14 T cell receptor beta chains in this list originate from one sample, sequenced in a study of blood T cell repertoires in COVID-19. The repertoire was sequenced with immunoSEQ multiplex PCR; TCRdb's copy has only in-frame clones and lacks some. This sample yields some 190,000 clones, of which roughly 79% are seen a single time; more than 9.5% belongs to the top ten. Sequenced input: peripheral blood. The receptors come from a middle-aged woman with COVID-19, enrolled during active disease.

This rearrangement joins TRBV29-1 to TRBJ1-5; the D gene is possibly TRBD1 (6 bases). Trimming stripped 6 bases from V and 0 bases from J, with 12 bases between. The CDR3 contains 14 residues. Germline CDR1 reads SQVTM; CDR2 reads ANQGSEA. The CDR3, as DNA: TGCAGCGTGATACAGGGTGGTAGCAATCAGCCCCAGCATTTT. Translated, it gives CSVIQGGSNQPQHF. Combining the CDR3 with reference TRBV29-1 and TRBJ1-5 gives the whole variable domain SAVISQKPSRDICQRGTSLTIQCQVDSQVTMMFWYRQQPGQSLTLIATANQGSEATYESGFVIDKFPISRPNLTFSTLTVSNMSPEDSSIYLCSVIQGGSNQPQHFGDGTRLSIL.

This clone has a handful of counts. The rearrangement links TRBV28 to TRBJ1-6; D unclear. Deletions cut 6 bases from V and 6 bases from J, with 12 bases between. Germline loops: CDR1 MDHEN, CDR2 SYDVKM. This CDR3 spans 14 amino acids. CDR3 nucleotides: TGTGCCAGCAGGCCCCTGAGACTTAATTCACCCCTCCACTTT. Its translation is CASRPLRLNSPLHF.

J is TRBJ2-1 and V is TRBV6-5; possibly TRBD2 for D (5 bases). Germline-derived CDR1 and CDR2 are MNHEY and SVGAGI. This CDR3 spans 15 amino acids. With 4 bases removed from V and 10 bases from J, the gap between germline ends came to 20 bases. The CDR3 protein is CASSLAPGLAGEQFF. The CDR3 DNA sequence: TGTGCCAGCAGTTTGGCCCCCGGGCTAGCCGGGGAGCAGTTCTTC.

The chain combines TRBV6-6 with TRBJ1-2; 9 bases are a match to TRBD1. The CDR3 is made up of 17 amino acids. The J segment lost 7 bases and the V segment lost 8 bases, leaving 20 bases of the junction unmatched. Germline lookup yields CDR1 MNHNY and CDR2 SVGAGI (reference sequence). The CDR3 sequence is CASRRGTGFSATSGYTF. The DNA of the CDR3 is TGTGCCAGCCGTCGTGGGACAGGGTTCTCAGCTACGTCTGGCTACACCTTC.

The V and J genes are TRBV4-2 and TRBJ2-3; 11 positions match TRBD1. The CDR3 runs 16 residues. Germline trimming cut 0 bases from V and 6 bases from J; bases unmatched to any gene: 5. Looked up from germline, CDR1 is LGHNA and CDR2 is YNFKEQ. CDR3 sequence (DNA): TGTGCCAGCAGCCAAGATGGACAGGGGGCGGGTGATACGCAGTATTTT. Residues: CASSQDGQGAGDTQYF.

In nucleotides, the CDR3 is TGCAGCGTTGAAGATGCAGGAGAGACCCAGTACTTC. This translates into CSVEDAGETQYF. This chain uses TRBV29-1 with TRBJ2-5; D ambiguous. Germline values: CDR1 SQVTM, CDR2 ANQGSEA. The V gene lost 0 bases and the J gene lost 4 bases, with 6 bases spanning the gap. The CDR3 runs 12 residues. Based on the CDR3 plus reference TRBV29-1 and TRBJ2-5, the full variable domain is SAVISQKPSRDICQRGTSLTIQCQVDSQVTMMFWYRQQPGQSLTLIATANQGSEATYESGFVIDKFPISRPNLTFSTLTVSNMSPEDSSIYLCSVEDAGETQYFGPGTRLLVL.

The chain carries TRBV28 and TRBJ2-7; no definite D call. CDR3 length: 12 amino acids. CDR1 and CDR2 from the germline V gene are MDHEN and SYDVKM. Trimming pared 7 bases from V and 3 bases from J, leaving 10 bases between. CDR3 nucleotides: TGTGCCAGCACGAAAACTCACTACGAGCAGTACTTC. The encoded protein is CASTKTHYEQYF.

This chain links TRBV30 with TRBJ1-5; D is ambiguous. The CDR3 consists of 13 residues. Germline CDR1 is GTSNPN and CDR2 is SVGIG (reference sequence). Trimming took off 1 base at V and 13 bases at J, with 17 bases between the two ends. In nucleotides, the CDR3 is TGTGCCTGGAGTGCCCGATTGGGCAGCTCTCAGCATTTT. Translated: CAWSARLGSSQHF.

The chain has TRBV6-5 and TRBJ1-5, with TRBD1 matching over 8 bases. This CDR3 region has 14 residues. Germline V gives CDR1 MNHEY, CDR2 SVGAGI. The V gene end was trimmed by 5 bases and the J gene end by 4 bases; junction bases not matched to a gene: 4. This CDR3 is CASSKTGVNQPQHF. The CDR3, as DNA: TGTGCCAGCAGTAAGACAGGGGTAAATCAGCCCCAGCATTTT.

The chain is built from TRBV6-6 and TRBJ1-1; no reliable D call. The V gene's germline CDR1 is MNHNY and CDR2 SVGAGI (reference sequence). Trimming left V 6 bases short and J 0 bases short, with 11 bases between. This CDR3 has 14 amino acids. CDR3 sequence reads: CASSREFMNTEAFF. In DNA, the CDR3 is TGTGCCAGCAGCCGGGAGTTTATGAACACTGAAGCTTTCTTT.

V gene TRBV7-2 combines with J gene TRBJ1-6; D remains ambiguous. CDR3 length equals 16 residues. The V end was cut by 3 bases, the J end by 3 bases, with 12 bases between. The germline V gene encodes CDR1 SGHTA and CDR2 FQGNSA. The CDR3 DNA reads TGTGCCAGCAGCTTTGGAACAGCCAACTATAATTCACCCCTCCACTTT. This sequence encodes CASSFGTANYNSPLHF.

The chain links TRBV5-1 to TRBJ2-1, with D possibly being TRBD2 (5 bases). Trimming removed 7 bases from V and 2 bases from J, with 13 bases in between. This CDR3 comprises 14 residues. CDR1 is SGHRS and CDR2 is YFSETQ in the germline V gene. The CDR3 nucleotides are TGCGCCAGCGTCGGAGGAGTCACCTACAATGAGCAGTTCTTC. As protein: CASVGGVTYNEQFF.

This clone was detected only once. The chain uses TRBV4-1 and TRBJ2-1, with D possibly being TRBD2 (6 bases). Trimming took off 4 bases at V and 7 bases at J, with 14 bases between the two ends. Germline loops: CDR1 MGHRA, CDR2 YSYEKL. This CDR3 contains 14 residues. CDR3 nucleotide sequence: TGCGCCAGCAGCCGGGAGGTCAAATTGAATGAGCAGTTCTTC. The encoded protein is CASSREVKLNEQFF.

The rearrangement uses TRBV9 and TRBJ2-2; 7 bases fit TRBD1. The CDR3 is 15 amino acids. The V gene end was trimmed by 6 bases and the J gene end by 2 bases; junction bases not matched to a gene: 7. Germline V gene data show CDR1 as SGDLS and CDR2 as YYNGEE. CDR3 coding DNA: TGTGCCAGCACATTGACAGGGTATAACACCGGGGAGCTGTTTTTT. Amino acids: CASTLTGYNTGELFF.